Listed here are 25 T cell receptor beta chains from one sample, sequenced in a study of T-cell reconstitution after alpha-beta-depleted transplantation in children. The authors prepared the TCRbeta library with unique molecular identifiers. In TCRdb, the PCR reads were re-called with MiXCR into one record per CDR3 protein. The table lists under 350,000 distinct CDR3 sequences, more than 8% of them singletons. The sequences come from PBMCs from the stem cell graft donor, collected from the stem cell graft. The receptors were sampled from a human donor who donated a stem cell graft to a child with SCID.

This clonotype turned up a few times. The chain is built from TRBV6-2 or TRBV6-3 and TRBJ1-1; no firm D call. Trimming stripped 6 bases from V and 4 bases from J, with 15 bases between. The CDR3 has 14 amino acids. CDR1 and CDR2 (germline): MNHEY, SVGEGT. CDR3 coding DNA: TGTGCCAGCAGCCGATCTGGGGTGGCCACTGAAGCTTTCTTT. It codes for CASSRSGVATEAFF.

The chain has TRBV27 and TRBJ1-2; D unresolved. Germline V lookup: CDR1 MNHEY, CDR2 SMNVEV (reference sequence). V lost 6 bases and J lost 0, with 8 bases in between. This CDR3 has 13 amino acids. CDR3 in DNA: TGTGCCAGCAGCCGGGAACCTAACTATGGCTACACCTTC. Translated, it gives CASSREPNYGYTF.

The rearrangement joins TRBV20-1 to TRBJ2-7, with a weak D call TRBD1 (6 bases). This CDR3 comprises 17 residues. V was cut by 0 bases and J by 3 bases, with 21 bases left in between. Looked up from germline, CDR1 is DFQATT and CDR2 is SNEGSKA (reference sequence). CDR3: CSARDFGDRDTFYEQYF. In nucleotides, the CDR3 is TGCAGTGCTAGAGATTTCGGGGACCGGGACACCTTCTACGAGCAGTACTTC.

This sequence joins TRBV4-1 and TRBJ1-1, with 8 nucleotides matching TRBD1. The germline CDR1 and CDR2 sequences are MGHRA and YSYEKL. The V segment lost 0 bases and the J segment 2 bases; nucleotides outside the gene matches: 8. The CDR3 spans 17 residues. The CDR3 region has the DNA TGCGCCAGCAGCCAAGAGCCCCAGGGGGCCCACAACACTGAAGCTTTCTTT. Amino acid sequence: CASSQEPQGAHNTEAFF.

This clonotype occurred many times. This chain uses TRBV7-9 with TRBJ1-5; 9 bases are shared with TRBD1. V shed 0 bases and J 0 bases; nucleotides not matched to a gene: 0. CDR1 and CDR2 from the germline V gene are SEHNR and FQNEAQ (reference sequence). The CDR3 covers 16 residues. The CDR3 loop reads CASSLATGGSNQPQHF. The CDR3 DNA sequence: TGTGCCAGCAGCTTAGCGACAGGGGGTAGCAATCAGCCCCAGCATTTT.

V usage is TRBV11-2 and J usage is TRBJ2-1, with TRBD2 as a possible D gene (5 bases). Trimming left V 3 bases short and J 6 bases short, with 18 bases between. This CDR3 comprises 16 residues. Germline CDR1 is SGHAT and CDR2 is FQNNGV. DNA for the CDR3: TGTGCCAGCAGCTTTGTCTGGGATGATGGACTCAATGAGCAGTTCTTC. Translating gives CASSFVWDDGLNEQFF.

This clonotype was seen a handful of times. The rearrangement links TRBV6-5 to TRBJ1-2; no definite D call. CDR1 and CDR2 from the germline V gene are MNHEY and SVGAGI. Trimming shortened V by 0 bases and J by 6 bases, and 14 bases separated the two germline ends. The CDR3 runs 15 residues. The CDR3 sequence: CASSYSGYALDGYTF. DNA for the CDR3: TGTGCCAGCAGTTACTCTGGCTACGCCTTGGATGGCTACACCTTC.

This clonotype was observed a few times. This chain joins TRBV5-4 and TRBJ2-3; D is uncertain. Between the trimmed V and J ends, which lost 6 bases and 0 bases, there was a span of 11 bases. Germline lookup yields CDR1 SGHNT and CDR2 YYREEE (reference sequence). CDR3 size: 14 residues. This CDR3 reads CASIADGSTDTQYF. CDR3 bases: TGTGCCAGCATCGCGGACGGAAGCACAGATACGCAGTATTTT.

With regard to this clonotype: A read error may account for a junction end that differs from germline. The chain recombines TRBV7-8 with TRBJ2-2, with 12 bases matching TRBD2. CDR1 is SGHVS, CDR2 FQNEAQ, per germline. The CDR3 sequence is 16 residues long. For the CDR3, the DNA is TGTGCCAGCAGCCTAGCCACTAGCGGGGGGCCCGGGGAGCTGTTTTTT. Translated, it gives CASSLATSGGPGELFF.

The V and J genes are TRBV5-1 and TRBJ1-1; TRBD1 might be the D (6 bases). Trimming removed 9 bases from V and 1 base from J, with 10 bases in between. This CDR3 contains 12 residues. Germline V gives CDR1 SGHRS, CDR2 YFSETQ. DNA for the CDR3: TGCGCCACCCGACAGGAGAACACTGAAGCTTTCTTT. This gives the protein CATRQENTEAFF.

The table lists this clonotype with a count of one. The chain carries TRBV2 and TRBJ2-3; 11 bases match TRBD2. J gave up 0 bases and V 6 bases, and 8 bases lay outside the gene matches. Germline V CDR1 and CDR2: SNHLY, FYNNEI. This CDR3 region has 17 residues. In nucleotides, the CDR3 is TGTGCCAGCAGCGGGACGGGACTAGCGGCTAGCACAGATACGCAGTATTTT. It encodes CASSGTGLAASTDTQYF. The full variable domain, in which reference TRBV2 and TRBJ2-3 provide the parts outside the CDR3, is EPEVTQTPSHQVTQMGQEVILRCVPISNHLYFYWYRQILGQKVEFLVSFYNNEISEKSEIFDDQFSVERPDGSNFTLKIRSTKLEDSAMYFCASSGTGLAASTDTQYFGPGTRLTVL.

This clonotype was observed a few times. The J gene is TRBJ2-3, the V gene TRBV5-1; 10 nucleotides align to TRBD1. The V gene end was trimmed by 4 bases and the J gene end by 5 bases; junction bases not matched to a gene: 4. The CDR3 extends over 14 amino acids. Per germline, CDR1 SGHRS and CDR2 YFSETQ. The CDR3 region has the DNA TGCGCCAGCAGCGGAGGACAGGGGGTAGATACGCAGTATTTT. Translated, it gives CASSGGQGVDTQYF.

The rearrangement uses TRBV5-1 and TRBJ2-7; a possible D gene is TRBD2 (7 bases). CDR1 and CDR2 from the germline V gene are SGHRS and YFSETQ. With 0 bases removed from V and 6 bases from J, the gap between germline ends came to 13 bases. This CDR3 has 14 residues. This CDR3 is CASSLEGGRPEQYF. The CDR3 nucleotides read TGCGCCAGCAGCTTGGAGGGGGGGCGGCCCGAGCAGTACTTC.

J is TRBJ1-4 and V is TRBV12-3 or TRBV12-4, with a weak D call TRBD1 (5 bases). The V gene lost 4 bases and the J gene lost 3 bases, with 12 bases spanning the gap. CDR3 length: 15 residues. For the CDR3, the DNA is TGTGCCAGCAGTTCCCCGGGACGGCCTAATGAAAAACTGTTTTTT. Translated, it gives CASSSPGRPNEKLFF.

The chain employs TRBV20-1 and TRBJ2-7, with 13 bases aligning to TRBD2. V lost 4 bases to trimming and J lost 1 base; unmatched junction nucleotides: 10. Germline V gene lookup returns CDR1 DFQATT and CDR2 SNEGSKA (reference sequence). The CDR3 covers 17 residues. CDR3 sequence (DNA): TGCAGTGCTACTGCATTTGGACTAGCGGGGGATTCCTACGAGCAGTACTTC. It encodes CSATAFGLAGDSYEQYF.

J is TRBJ2-7 and V is TRBV10-3; 11 positions agree with TRBD1. V trimming: 6 bases; J trimming: 7 bases; junction bases outside the gene matches: 11. Germline V lookup: CDR1 ENHRY, CDR2 SYGVKD. This CDR3 contains 15 residues. The CDR3 DNA reads as TGTGCCATCAGGGATCCCGGACAGGGGGCAGAAGAGCAGTACTTC. Translating it yields CAIRDPGQGAEEQYF.

This clonotype was recorded many times. The chain employs TRBV12-3 or TRBV12-4 and TRBJ2-4, with 8 bases lining up with TRBD1. V gave up 5 bases and J gave up 7 bases; unmatched junction bases: 7. The CDR3 is 14 residues long. CDR3 sequence reads: CASSRQGFGNIQYF. Written as DNA, the CDR3 is TGTGCCAGCAGTCGACAGGGGTTTGGGAACATTCAGTACTTC.

The chain employs TRBV29-1 and TRBJ2-1; D uncertain. Trimming cost V 3 bases and J 9 bases, with 12 bases left between them. CDR3 size: 12 residues. Germline V gives CDR1 SQVTM, CDR2 ANQGSEA. CDR3 coding DNA: TGCAGCGTTGAGGTTCGCGGCCCTGAGCAGTTCTTC. Encoded protein: CSVEVRGPEQFF.

The chain employs TRBV7-3 and TRBJ2-3; 8 bases agree with TRBD1. The V and J ends lost 5 bases and 6 bases, in that order; junction bases with no gene match: 10. The germline gives CDR1 SGHTA, CDR2 FQGTGA. This CDR3 is 15 amino acids long. CDR3 DNA sequence: TGTGCCAGCAGCCGGACAGGGTTCGTCACGGATACGCAGTATTTT. This translates into CASSRTGFVTDTQYF.

The V and J genes are TRBV10-3 and TRBJ1-1; TRBD1 aligns across 7 bases. CDR1 is ENHRY and CDR2 is SYGVKD in the germline V gene. The CDR3 totals 14 residues. V lost 10 bases to trimming and J lost 1 base; unmatched junction nucleotides: 9. The CDR3 is CATRDSLKNTEAFF. CDR3 nucleotides: TGTGCCACCAGGGACAGCCTAAAGAACACTGAAGCTTTCTTT.

Only a few counts were recorded for this clonotype. In DNA, the CDR3 is TGTGCCAGCAGCTTACTCGGGCAGGGTATGAACACTGAAGCTTTCTTT. It yields the protein CASSLLGQGMNTEAFF. The chain carries TRBV7-6 and TRBJ1-1, with a weak D call TRBD1 (5 bases). V was clipped by 2 bases and J by 0 bases, with 13 bases between them. Germline CDR1 and CDR2: SGHVS and FNYEAQ. The CDR3 is made up of 16 amino acids.

The chain employs TRBV7-3 and TRBJ2-1, with TRBD2 matching over 8 bases. The CDR3 loop spans 15 amino acids. The V and J ends lost 1 base and 5 bases, in that order; junction bases with no gene match: 4. Germline V gene sequence: CDR1 SGHTA, CDR2 FQGTGA. CDR3 sequence: CASSLMAGGNNEQFF. The DNA for the CDR3 is TGTGCCAGCAGCTTAATGGCGGGGGGCAACAATGAGCAGTTCTTC.

The DNA for the CDR3 is TGCAGCGTTGTGGGCAGGAGCTCCTACGAGCAGTACTTC. This encodes CSVVGRSSYEQYF. The genes are TRBV29-1 and TRBJ2-7; no firm D call. The CDR3 covers 13 residues. Germline values: CDR1 SQVTM, CDR2 ANQGSEA. The V and J ends lost 4 bases and 0 bases respectively, with 10 bases between them.

The CDR3 here is CASSVEGAYQPQHF. DNA for the CDR3: TGTGCCAGCAGCGTAGAGGGAGCGTACCAGCCCCAGCATTTT. The genes are TRBV9 and TRBJ1-5; no clear D. CDR1 SGDLS and CDR2 YYNGEE come from the germline V gene. Trimming cost V 0 bases and J 7 bases, with 11 bases left between them. The CDR3 contains 14 residues.

This clonotype has ten or more counts. The chain carries TRBV6-1 and TRBJ2-5; TRBD2 might be the D (5 bases). The CDR3 has 13 residues. From germline, CDR1 is MNHNS and CDR2 SASEGT. The V end lost 2 bases, the J end lost 4 bases, and 8 bases lay between the germline ends. The CDR3 DNA is TGTGCCAGCAGTGAACAGGAGGTAGAGACCCAGTACTTC. It translates to CASSEQEVETQYF.